A selection of T cell receptor beta chains follows, all from one sample in a study of a mutant IDH1 vaccine in newly diagnosed glioma. This table comes from immunoSEQ multiplex PCR, and its TCRdb copy is limited to in-frame clones, with some not included. The table lists about 66,000 clones, about 84% of them singletons. No antigen has been identified for these receptors. The sequenced sample was PBMCs, obtained from a glioma patient whose treatment included an IDH1 peptide vaccine. These receptors originate from a man aged 25-40 years with glioma. CDR3s include the opening cysteine and the closing phenylalanine or tryptophan. Where a row states a size, it is once, few, many or the class of an expanded clone; other rows omit it.

clone size: NA; V gene: TRBV7-2; J gene: TRBJ2-7; CDR3 protein: CASSSRTLYEQYF
clone size: once; V gene: TRBV7-2; J gene: TRBJ1-1; CDR3 protein: CASSITRYTEAFF
clone size: NA; V gene: TRBV6-5; J gene: TRBJ2-5; CDR3 protein: CASSSPGSSQETQYF
clone size: NA; V gene: TRBV27; J gene: TRBJ1-2; CDR3 protein: CASKPTGQGGYGYTF
clone size: NA; V gene: TRBV9; J gene: TRBJ2-6; CDR3 protein: CASSLRGTGGSGANVLTF
clone size: NA; V gene: TRBV27; J gene: TRBJ2-1; CDR3 protein: CASSLERSRYNEQFF
clone size: NA; V gene: TRBV25-1; J gene: TRBJ2-5; CDR3 protein: CASSEETQYF
clone size: NA; V gene: TRBV9; J gene: TRBJ2-5; CDR3 protein: CASSRSSERETQYF
clone size: NA; V gene: TRBV9; J gene: TRBJ1-2; CDR3 protein: CASSVLGDYGYTF
clone size: NA; V gene: TRBV28; J gene: TRBJ2-7; CDR3 protein: CASSLDSTNENEQYF
clone size: NA; V gene: TRBV28; J gene: TRBJ1-5; CDR3 protein: CASTLRRRGKPQHF
clone size: NA; V gene: TRBV28; J gene: TRBJ2-3; CDR3 protein: CASSKNRDRRTDTQYF
clone size: NA; V gene: TRBV19; J gene: TRBJ2-7; CDR3 protein: CASSIGNEQYF
clone size: NA; V gene: TRBV28; J gene: TRBJ2-7; CDR3 protein: CASSLPFGVAGGPYYSYEQYF
clone size: NA; V gene: TRBV28; J gene: TRBJ1-5; CDR3 protein: CASSLVGGNQPQHF
clone size: NA; V gene: TRBV20-1; J gene: TRBJ2-3; CDR3 protein: CSARMGYVYF
clone size: NA; V gene: TRBV20-1; J gene: TRBJ2-5; CDR3 protein: CSVSRGTQYF
clone size: NA; V gene: TRBV6-1; J gene: TRBJ1-2; CDR3 protein: CASSPGGDLIYGYTF
clone size: NA; V gene: TRBV7-9; J gene: TRBJ2-6; CDR3 protein: CASSAGGLFAGANVLTF
clone size: once; V gene: TRBV5-5; J gene: TRBJ2-3; CDR3 protein: CASSLRADTQYF
clone size: NA; V gene: TRBV4-2; J gene: TRBJ2-3; CDR3 protein: CASSPTYPSTDTQYF
clone size: NA; V gene: TRBV4-1; J gene: TRBJ1-1; CDR3 protein: CASSQYTGTGHTEAFF
clone size: NA; V gene: TRBV14; J gene: TRBJ2-7; CDR3 protein: CASSQDPGQSYEQYF
clone size: NA; V gene: TRBV6-5; J gene: TRBJ1-1; CDR3 protein: CASSYSPSQRTSEAFF
clone size: NA; V gene: TRBV27; J gene: TRBJ1-1; CDR3 protein: CASRRTGGTEAFF
clone size: NA; V gene: TRBV30; J gene: TRBJ1-2; CDR3 protein: CAWRWTGSRGYTF
clone size: NA; V gene: TRBV7-9; J gene: TRBJ2-5; CDR3 protein: CASSLALSTGEETQYF
clone size: once; V gene: TRBV19; J gene: TRBJ1-5; CDR3 protein: CASSARTGARNQPQHF
clone size: NA; V gene: TRBV19; J gene: TRBJ2-1; CDR3 protein: CASSTRDGSYNEQFF